The 6 T cell receptor beta chains below all came from one sample that was sequenced in a study of T cell responses to AZD1222 COVID-19 vaccine (dated by TCRdb to the early 2020s). Per the publication, the time point label means: about 28 days (+/-7) after the second vaccine dose. The receptor library was made with the immunoSEQ multiplex PCR assay. Imported from immuneACCESS, the table was reduced by TCRdb to in-frame sequences with V and J called. These copies leave out some clones; in studies compared against another copy, an unresolved V gene accounts for under half, and the cause of the remainder is not known. For this sample there are about 180,000 clones; 90% to 95% appear just once. Jointly, the top ten make up around 1.6% of the sample. The sequencing here drew on peripheral blood, taken 28 days after the second AZD1222 dose. The receptors originated from an adult who received the AZD1222 COVID-19 vaccine.

The J gene is TRBJ2-5, the V gene TRBV12-3 or TRBV12-4; D might be TRBD1 or TRBD2, each matching 6 bases. V was pared by 3 bases and J by 5 bases, with 10 bases between. The CDR3 is 13 amino acids. CDR3 bases: TGTGCCAGCAGTTTCGGGGGCCGTGAGACCCAGTACTTC. The encoded protein is CASSFGGRETQYF.

V usage is TRBV6-5 and J usage is TRBJ1-4; no firm D call. Deletions cut 7 bases from V and 2 bases from J, with 8 bases between. Looked up from germline, CDR1 is MNHEY and CDR2 is SVGAGI. The CDR3 extends over 13 amino acids. In DNA form, the CDR3 reads TGTGCCAGCATTAGGTACACTAATGAAAAACTGTTTTTT. Translating gives CASIRYTNEKLFF.

V usage is TRBV10-3 and J usage is TRBJ1-4; a weak D match, TRBD1 (5 bases). V lost 0 bases and J lost 7, with 21 bases in between. CDR3 length equals 18 residues. CDR1 and CDR2 (germline): ENHRY, SYGVKD. The CDR3 loop is CAISESRGRLALSEKLFF. As DNA, the CDR3 is TGTGCCATCAGTGAGTCGCGGGGACGTCTTGCTTTGAGTGAAAAACTGTTTTTT.

This clone is a singleton in its sample. The gene calls are TRBV10-3 and TRBJ2-7; a possible D gene is TRBD1 (5 bases). The germline CDR1 and CDR2 sequences are ENHRY and SYGVKD. CDR3 length: 15 residues. V lost 3 bases and J 0 bases, leaving 12 bases between the germline ends. The CDR3 sequence: CAISEGTTASYEQYF. In DNA, the CDR3 is TGTGCCATCAGTGAAGGTACGACAGCCTCCTACGAGCAGTACTTC.

This chain joins TRBV19 and TRBJ2-5; 7 bases line up with TRBD1. This CDR3 is built from 14 residues. The germline V gene has CDR1 LNHDA and CDR2 SQIVND (reference sequence). V dropped 3 bases and J dropped 4; count of bases not matched to a gene: 5. CDR3 sequence reads: CASSIRTGGETQYF. The CDR3 bases are TGTGCCAGTAGTATCCGGACAGGCGGAGAGACCCAGTACTTC.

The CDR3 DNA is TGCGCCAGCAGCCAGGGGAGTACGGGGGGCGCCGGGGAGCTGTTTTTT. It encodes CASSQGSTGGAGELFF. V is TRBV4-1 and J is TRBJ2-2; D is perhaps TRBD2 (7 bases). The CDR3 totals 16 residues. V lost 3 bases to trimming and J lost 6 bases, with 17 bases between them. CDR1 is MGHRA and CDR2 is YSYEKL in the germline V gene.